These T cell receptor beta chains were read from a single sample in a study of cytomegalovirus exposure and HLA in healthy donors. TCRdb's table, derived via immunoSEQ multiplex PCR, lists solely in-frame clones and lacks some. This sample has 100,000 or so clones; approximately 85% occur once, and the top ten carry more than 4.5%. Material: PBMCs. Source of these receptors: a man in his forties in good health and CMV-seropositive. The conserved cysteine and the conserved F or W are not part of the CDR3 here.

j_call,v_call,cdr3_aa
TRBJ1-2,TRBV5-1,ASSRGFYGYT
TRBJ2-1,TRBV14,ASSSVQGAKYNEQF
TRBJ2-1,TRBV11-2,ASSLDGPLGAEEQF
TRBJ2-3,TRBV6-1,ASSARDRITDTQY
TRBJ1-4,TRBV21-1,ASSKARLGEKLF
TRBJ1-1,TRBV29-1,SANAGNTEAF
TRBJ2-7,TRBV6-1,ASSEKRGGHEQY
TRBJ1-2,TRBV6-6,ASSFPAGTNYGYT
TRBJ2-3,TRBV28,ASSLREPDTQY
TRBJ2-7,TRBV10-1,ASSGQGYEQY
TRBJ2-1,TRBV19,ASSIQGVRYNEQF
TRBJ1-5,TRBV6-6,ASNLGQGSNQPQH
TRBJ2-1,TRBV27,ASTNGRKYNEQF
TRBJ2-7,TRBV7-8,ASSLGWRERQTYEQY
TRBJ2-7,TRBV6-5,ASSWRGRGYEQY
TRBJ1-2,TRBV9,ASRPSGRDGYT
TRBJ2-2,TRBV7-9,ASSDRGPYSGELF
TRBJ1-5,TRBV9,ASSAGGGNQPQH
TRBJ1-3,TRBV6-5,ASTEDWGSGNTIY
TRBJ2-7,TRBV4-1,ASSQDRGYEQY
TRBJ2-7,TRBV28,ASMSWGERYEQY
TRBJ1-5,TRBV2,ASTGHNQPQH
TRBJ2-6,TRBV5-5,ASSLGQGLRAGANVLT
TRBJ1-2,TRBV25-1,ASSPPGGNYGYT
TRBJ2-5,TRBV6-1,ASSQGDREPWEETQY
TRBJ1-5,TRBV11-3,ASSSNDPGGQPQH
TRBJ1-2,TRBV6-5,ASTPDRGNYGYT
TRBJ2-7,TRBV28,ASGGGGGWDEQY